A single sample is the source of the 30 T cell receptor beta chains below, sequenced in a study of blood T cell repertoires in COVID-19. Sequencing used immunoSEQ multiplex PCR; TCRdb keeps in-frame clones, though not all of them. The sample holds about 280,000 clones, about 87% seen once. Material: PBMCs or T cells enriched from blood (not recorded which). These receptors came from a woman aged 25-40 years with acute COVID-19.

This chain connects TRBV18 to TRBJ2-1, with unresolved D. Germline CDR1 is KGHSH and CDR2 is LQKENI. The CDR3 is 14 amino acids. V shed 3 bases and J shed 3 bases, with 9 bases lying between them. CDR3 in DNA: TGTGCCAGCTCACCGCTGGAGAGCTACAATGAGCAGTTCTTC. Protein: CASSPLESYNEQFF.

Comment on this clone: The identical CDR3 is also encoded by other nucleotide sequences in the sample. The rearrangement links TRBV9 to TRBJ2-1, with 8 bases matching TRBD2. This CDR3 has 16 residues. J lost 4 bases, V lost 0 bases, and 6 bases had no gene match. Germline CDR1 SGDLS, CDR2 YYNGEE. CDR3 DNA sequence: TGTGCCAGCAGCGTAGTAGCGAGCGGGAGTTACAATGAGCAGTTCTTC. It is translated as CASSVVASGSYNEQFF.

The chain uses TRBV28 and TRBJ2-3; D perhaps matches TRBD1 (5 bases). Germline CDR1 and CDR2: MDHEN and SYDVKM. Trimming shortened V by 3 bases and J by 0 bases, and 16 bases separated the two germline ends. This CDR3 spans 17 amino acids. The chain's CDR3 is CASSFPSTQGSTDTQYF. The CDR3 bases are TGTGCCAGCAGTTTCCCCTCTACTCAGGGTAGCACAGATACGCAGTATTTT.

This clone was observed a handful of times. The gene calls are TRBV27 and TRBJ2-7, with D possibly TRBD1 on 6 matching bases. Trimming cost V 5 bases and J 5 bases, with 22 bases left between them. This CDR3 is built from 16 residues. The germline V gene encodes CDR1 MNHEY and CDR2 SMNVEV (reference sequence). Here the CDR3 DNA reads TGTGCCAGCAGTCCGTCCCCACAGGGAGTTTATGACGAGCAGTACTTC. Amino acids: CASSPSPQGVYDEQYF.

The chain uses TRBV28 and TRBJ2-7, with a tentative D call TRBD2 (5 bases). Trimming removed 10 bases at V and 3 bases at J, with 25 bases between. The germline V gene has CDR1 MDHEN and CDR2 SYDVKM. CDR3 length: 16 residues. CDR3 DNA: TGTGCCACCACTGGGCAGTCCCAGAGGGAAGTCTACGAGCAGTACTTC. Protein: CATTGQSQREVYEQYF.

This clone was seen only once. The genes are TRBV11-3 and TRBJ2-1; weak D call: TRBD2 (6 bases). CDR3 size: 15 residues. Germline-derived CDR1 and CDR2 are SGHNT and YENEEA. The V end was cut by 3 bases, the J end by 5 bases, with 14 bases between. The CDR3 loop reads CASSFTGTLDNEQFF. DNA of the CDR3: TGTGCCAGCAGCTTTACCGGGACTTTGGACAATGAGCAGTTCTTC.

The chain is built from TRBV27 and TRBJ2-1; a possible D gene is TRBD2 (5 bases). Trimming stripped 2 bases from V and 10 bases from J, with 9 bases between. The CDR3 totals 12 residues. Germline CDR1 and CDR2: MNHEY and SMNVEV (reference sequence). In DNA, the CDR3 is TGTGCCAGCAGTTTAGCCTCGGGGGAGCAGTTCTTC. This gives the protein CASSLASGEQFF.

The V gene is TRBV5-1, the J gene TRBJ1-1; TRBD1 matches at 7 bases. V lost 3 bases and J lost 0; bases outside the gene matches: 2. Germline lookup yields CDR1 SGHRS and CDR2 YFSETQ. The CDR3 contains 14 residues. CDR3 nucleotides: TGCGCCAGCAGCTCGACAGGGATGAACACTGAAGCTTTCTTT. Residues: CASSSTGMNTEAFF.

The chain couples TRBV11-3 to TRBJ1-4; TRBD1 agrees at 8 bases. The CDR3 is 16 amino acids. Per the germline V gene, CDR1 is SGHNT and CDR2 is YENEEA. J lost 3 bases, V lost 3 bases, and 6 bases had no gene match. The CDR3 nucleotides read TGTGCCAGCAGCTTTCAGTGGACAGGGCCTAATGAAAAACTGTTTTTT. Protein sequence: CASSFQWTGPNEKLFF. Full variable domain (remainder filled in from reference TRBV11-3 and TRBJ1-4): EAGVVQSPRYKIIEKKQPVAFWCNPISGHNTLYWYLQNLGQGPELLIRYENEEAVDDSQLPKDRFSAERLKGVDSTLKIQPAELGDSAVYLCASSFQWTGPNEKLFFGSGTQLSVL.

V gene TRBV4-3 combines with J gene TRBJ1-1; 8 nucleotides line up with TRBD1. Germline V gives CDR1 LGHNA, CDR2 YSLEER. The CDR3 is 14 amino acids. The V segment lost 3 bases and the J segment 6 bases; nucleotides outside the gene matches: 6. CDR3 loop: CASSQVDRASEAFF. For the CDR3, the DNA is TGCGCCAGCAGCCAGGTGGACAGGGCTTCTGAAGCTTTCTTT.

The V gene is TRBV13, the J gene TRBJ2-3; TRBD1 might be the D (6 bases). V was trimmed by 4 bases and J by 0 bases, leaving 14 bases between them. Germline CDR1 reads PRHDT; CDR2 reads FYEKMQ (reference sequence). The CDR3 is made up of 16 amino acids. CDR3 amino acids: CASSSPRDTSTDTQYF. As DNA, the CDR3 is TGTGCCAGCAGCTCCCCCCGGGACACCAGCACAGATACGCAGTATTTT. The variable domain in full, with the rest retrieved from reference TRBV13 and TRBJ2-3, is AAGVIQSPRHLIKEKRETATLKCYPIPRHDTVYWYQQGPGQDPQFLISFYEKMQSDKGSIPDRFSAQQFSDYHSELNMSSLELGDSALYFCASSSPRDTSTDTQYFGPGTRLTVL.

The gene calls are TRBV5-1 and TRBJ2-7, with TRBD1 identical over 7 bases. V was clipped by 4 bases and J by 2 bases; unmatched bases: 6. Germline V gives CDR1 SGHRS, CDR2 YFSETQ. The CDR3 is 14 amino acids. The CDR3 region is CASSQGQAPYEQYF. For the CDR3, the DNA is TGCGCCAGCAGCCAAGGACAGGCCCCCTACGAGCAGTACTTC. The whole variable domain, remainder taken from reference TRBV5-1 and TRBJ2-7, is KAGVTQTPRYLIKTRGQQVTLSCSPISGHRSVSWYQQTPGQGLQFLFEYFSETQRNKGNFPGRFSGRQFSNSRSEMNVSTLELGDSALYLCASSQGQAPYEQYFGPGTRLTVT.

The V gene is TRBV7-3, the J gene TRBJ2-2; D is perhaps TRBD2 (6 bases). Trimming shortened V by 2 bases and J by 6 bases, and 16 bases separated the two germline ends. CDR3 length: 16 amino acids. CDR1 and CDR2 from the germline V gene are SGHTA and FQGTGA. This CDR3 is CASSLDRGRRAGELFF. CDR3 coding DNA: TGTGCCAGCAGCTTAGATCGGGGGAGGAGGGCCGGGGAGCTGTTTTTT.

The chain carries TRBV28 and TRBJ1-6, with 9 bases aligning to TRBD1. Germline loops: CDR1 MDHEN, CDR2 SYDVKM. Trimming took 6 bases from V and 13 from J; bases not matched to a gene: 16. CDR3 length: 16 amino acids. For the CDR3, the DNA is TGTGCCAGCAGGGCTACAGGACAGGGGTCTTTCTCCCCCCTCCACTTT. As protein: CASRATGQGSFSPLHF. Full variable domain (outside the CDR3, taken from reference TRBV28 and TRBJ1-6): DVKVTQSSRYLVKRTGEKVFLECVQDMDHENMFWYRQDPGLGLRLIYFSYDVKMKEKGDIPEGYSVSREKKERFSLILESASTNQTSMYLCASRATGQGSFSPLHFGNGTRLTVT.

CDR3 amino acids: CSVEVGDFYGYTF. Written as DNA, the CDR3 is TGCAGCGTTGAAGTGGGGGACTTTTATGGCTACACCTTC. The chain joins TRBV29-1 to TRBJ1-2; TRBD1 might be the D (5 bases). Germline CDR1 and CDR2: SQVTM and ANQGSEA. CDR3 length: 13 residues. V was cut by 1 base and J by 5 bases, with 11 bases left in between.

The chain has TRBV7-9 and TRBJ2-1; 9 positions match TRBD2. The CDR3 is 15 residues long. V gave up 1 base and J gave up 2 bases; unmatched junction bases: 0. Germline V gene data show CDR1 as SEHNR and CDR2 as FQNEAQ (reference sequence). CDR3 sequence: CASSLVAGAYNEQFF. For the CDR3, the DNA is TGTGCCAGCAGCTTAGTAGCGGGGGCCTACAATGAGCAGTTCTTC.

This clone was detected only a few times. The chain is built from TRBV5-1 and TRBJ2-7, with D perhaps TRBD2 (5 bases). The CDR3 is made up of 11 amino acids. Germline loops: CDR1 SGHRS, CDR2 YFSETQ. Trimming left V 5 bases short and J 2 bases short, with 5 bases between. The CDR3 is CASREAYEQYF. CDR3 nucleotides: TGCGCCAGCAGGGAGGCCTACGAGCAGTACTTC.

DNA of the CDR3: TGTGCCAGCAGCCAAGAGTCGTACTTGGGGCAGGGGTACTACGAGCAGTACTTC. Its protein product is CASSQESYLGQGYYEQYF. The gene calls are TRBV3-1 (or the pseudogene TRBV3-2) and TRBJ2-7, with a weak D call TRBD1 (6 bases). CDR3 length equals 18 residues. Between the trimmed V and J ends, which lost 0 bases and 3 bases, there was a span of 21 bases. The germline CDR1 and CDR2 sequences are LGHDT and YNNKEL (reference sequence).

The V gene is TRBV4-3, the J gene TRBJ2-3; 8 bases map to TRBD1. This CDR3 is 15 amino acids long. V trimming: 5 bases; J trimming: 2 bases; junction bases outside the gene matches: 6. Germline-derived CDR1 and CDR2 are LGHNA and YSLEER. The CDR3 nucleotides are TGCGCCAGCAGCATAAGACAGGGGATCACAGATACGCAGTATTTT. It codes for CASSIRQGITDTQYF.

The CDR3 nucleotides are TGTGCCAGCAGTTACTCATCAGGGCACAATGAGCAGTTCTTC. Its translation: CASSYSSGHNEQFF. The J gene is TRBJ2-1, the V gene TRBV6-5; maybe TRBD1 (5 bases). The V end was cut by 0 bases, the J end by 5 bases, with 8 bases between. Germline CDR1 is MNHEY and CDR2 is SVGAGI. CDR3 length: 14 amino acids.

V usage is TRBV27 and J usage is TRBJ1-2, with 9 bases lining up with TRBD1. This CDR3 has 14 residues. The V segment lost 2 bases and the J segment 6 bases; nucleotides outside the gene matches: 4. Germline-derived CDR1 and CDR2 are MNHEY and SMNVEV (reference sequence). DNA for the CDR3: TGTGCCAGCAGTTTAGTAGGGACAGGGAATGGCTACACCTTC. Its protein is CASSLVGTGNGYTF.

The V and J genes are TRBV5-1 and TRBJ2-3, with TRBD2 identical over 8 bases. The germline V gene has CDR1 SGHRS and CDR2 YFSETQ. The CDR3 runs to 15 residues. The trim removed 2 bases at V and 4 bases at J, leaving 6 bases unmatched. DNA for the CDR3: TGCGCCAGCAGCTTTCGGGGGGGTCGGTCAGATACGCAGTATTTT. Amino acids: CASSFRGGRSDTQYF.

This chain links TRBV28 with TRBJ1-5; D unclear. Germline CDR1 MDHEN, CDR2 SYDVKM. V lost 4 bases and J 4 bases, leaving 11 bases between the germline ends. The CDR3 length is 14 residues. The CDR3 coding sequence is TGTGCCAGCAGTTCTACAGCTGGGAATCAGCCCCAGCATTTT. Translation gives CASSSTAGNQPQHF.

The chain employs TRBV28 and TRBJ1-5, with TRBD1 matching over 9 bases. Germline loops: CDR1 MDHEN, CDR2 SYDVKM. Germline trimming cut 5 bases from V and 6 bases from J; bases unmatched to any gene: 5. The CDR3 spans 14 residues. CDR3 DNA: TGTGCCAGCAGTCCGGGACAGGGTACTCAGCCCCAGCATTTT. It encodes CASSPGQGTQPQHF.

In its sample, this clone was seen once. This rearrangement joins TRBV30 to TRBJ1-5; 9 positions match TRBD1. Per the germline V gene, CDR1 is GTSNPN and CDR2 is SVGIG (reference sequence). The CDR3 runs to 14 residues. V dropped 3 bases and J dropped 4; count of bases not matched to a gene: 4. CDR3: CAWSTGQGNQPQHF. The CDR3 DNA follows: TGTGCCTGGAGCACCGGACAGGGGAATCAGCCCCAGCATTTT.

The J gene is TRBJ1-5, the V gene TRBV27; D call uncertain. The V end was cut by 7 bases, the J end by 2 bases, with 12 bases between. This CDR3 spans 14 amino acids. Germline CDR1 reads MNHEY; CDR2 reads SMNVEV (reference sequence). In nucleotides, the CDR3 is TGTGCCAGCAAAGGACTGGAGGGCAATCAGCCCCAGCATTTT. It encodes CASKGLEGNQPQHF.

The chain combines TRBV6-5 with TRBJ2-3; D may be TRBD2 (6 bases). Germline V lookup: CDR1 MNHEY, CDR2 SVGAGI. The CDR3 runs to 14 residues. V lost 6 bases to trimming and J lost 6 bases, with 16 bases between them. The CDR3 coding sequence is TGTGCCAGCAGGGAGGGCCAGGGTGAGGATACGCAGTATTTT. Translation gives CASREGQGEDTQYF.

This chain connects TRBV7-2 to TRBJ2-2; D gene uncertain. V was cut by 3 bases and J by 5 bases, with 10 bases left in between. Germline V gives CDR1 SGHTA, CDR2 FQGNSA. The CDR3 is 14 residues long. The CDR3 spells CASSFWSATGELFF. Written as DNA, the CDR3 is TGTGCCAGCAGCTTTTGGTCAGCGACCGGGGAGCTGTTTTTT.

The V and J genes are TRBV7-8 and TRBJ2-7; 7 nucleotides match TRBD2. Unmatched junction bases numbered 16, after V lost 5 bases and J lost 6 bases. Looked up from germline, CDR1 is SGHVS and CDR2 is FQNEAQ. The CDR3 runs 16 residues. In DNA form, the CDR3 reads TGTGCCAGCAGCGACAGAGGGGCAGGCGGACTAGGCGAGCAGTACTTC. It codes for CASSDRGAGGLGEQYF.

V and J are TRBV28 and TRBJ2-7; TRBD1 agrees at 8 bases. The CDR3 is 13 amino acids. CDR1 and CDR2 (germline): MDHEN, SYDVKM. The V and J ends lost 7 bases and 6 bases, in that order; junction bases with no gene match: 8. CDR3 nucleotide sequence: TGTGCCAGCACAGAAACAGGGGGAGGCGAGCAGTACTTC. Translating it yields CASTETGGGEQYF.